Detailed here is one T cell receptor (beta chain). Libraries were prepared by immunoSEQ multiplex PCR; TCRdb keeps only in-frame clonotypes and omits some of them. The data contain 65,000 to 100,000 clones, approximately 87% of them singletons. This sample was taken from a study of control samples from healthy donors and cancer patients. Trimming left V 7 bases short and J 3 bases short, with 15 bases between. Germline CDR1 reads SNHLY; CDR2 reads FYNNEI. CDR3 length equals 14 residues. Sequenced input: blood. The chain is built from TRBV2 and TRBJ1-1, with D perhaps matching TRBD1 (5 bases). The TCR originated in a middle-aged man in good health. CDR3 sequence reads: CASTPRGGDTEAFF. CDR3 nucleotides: TGTGCCAGCACCCCACGGGGAGGGGACACTGAAGCTTTCTTT.